This T cell receptor beta chain was documented in a study of cytomegalovirus exposure and HLA in healthy donors. PCR employed 60 Vbeta and 13 Jbeta primers. TCRdb's table, derived via immunoSEQ multiplex PCR, lists solely in-frame clones and lacks some. The profile shows 150,000 to 200,000 clones, approximately 12% of them singletons. With 4 bases removed from V and 0 bases from J, the gap between germline ends came to 7 bases. Germline lookup yields CDR1 WSHSY and CDR2 SAAADI. The CDR3 extends over 14 amino acids. The material sequenced was PBMCs. This chain joins TRBV10-2 and TRBJ1-5; D gene uncertain. This receptor was obtained from a man aged 50 or older in good health and CMV-seropositive. CDR3 sequence: CASSAQYSNQPQHF. The CDR3 nucleotides are TGCGCCAGCAGTGCCCAGTATAGCAATCAGCCCCAGCATTTT.